The present entry profiles one T cell receptor beta chain with its context. The sample originates from a study of preoperative IRX-2 immunotherapy in early breast cancer. As to treatment: preoperative locoregional IRX-2 cytokine immunotherapy. Patients received preoperative, locoregional IRX-2 cytokine immunotherapy in a phase Ib study. The assay was immunoSEQ multiplex PCR, and TCRdb's table has in-frame clones only and misses some. The profile shows approximately 100,000 clones, 86% of them singletons. Trimming removed 5 bases from V and 2 bases from J, with 13 bases in between. Germline loops: CDR1 MDHEN, CDR2 SYDVKM. The CDR3 is made up of 14 amino acids.

This chain links TRBV28 with TRBJ2-7; no clear D. This receptor was taken from a human donor with breast cancer. The sample here was tumor tissue, taken after IRX-2 immunotherapy. CDR3 amino acids: CASSPGRMAYEQYF. The CDR3 DNA sequence: TGTGCCAGCAGTCCAGGACGAATGGCCTACGAGCAGTACTTC.